The sequence of this T cell receptor (beta chain) was determined in a study of OX40 agonist ivuxolimab in advanced cancers. The CDR3 runs 13 residues. Germline trimming cut 4 bases from V and 7 bases from J; bases unmatched to any gene: 6. Germline V gene sequence: CDR1 MGHRA, CDR2 YSYEKL. Assay: immunoSEQ multiplex PCR; the TCRdb copy retains only in-frame clones and omits some. This table has fewer than 100,000 clones, less than 85% appearing once. This clone has more than one count but fewer than ten. The chain uses TRBV4-1 and TRBJ2-5, with TRBD1 matching over 7 bases. The sequence was collected from an adult with an advanced solid tumor such as melanoma, head and neck, liver or kidney cancer. This specimen consisted of CD4+ or CD8+ T cells sorted from blood, obtained in a trial of the OX40 agonist ivuxolimab. The CDR3 DNA is TGCGCCAGCAGCCTCGGGACAGTGGGGACCCAGTACTTC. Protein: CASSLGTVGTQYF.